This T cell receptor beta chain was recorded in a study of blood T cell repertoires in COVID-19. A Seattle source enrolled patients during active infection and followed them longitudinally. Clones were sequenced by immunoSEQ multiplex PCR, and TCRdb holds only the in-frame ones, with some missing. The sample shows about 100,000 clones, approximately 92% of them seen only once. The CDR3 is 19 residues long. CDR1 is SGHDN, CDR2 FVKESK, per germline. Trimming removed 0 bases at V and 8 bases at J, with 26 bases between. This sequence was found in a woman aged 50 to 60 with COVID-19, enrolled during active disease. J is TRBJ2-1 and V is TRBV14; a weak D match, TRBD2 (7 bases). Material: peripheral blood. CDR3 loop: CASSQDGLFRGAHVDEQFF. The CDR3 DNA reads TGTGCCAGCAGCCAAGATGGATTGTTTCGGGGGGCCCATGTTGATGAGCAGTTCTTC.